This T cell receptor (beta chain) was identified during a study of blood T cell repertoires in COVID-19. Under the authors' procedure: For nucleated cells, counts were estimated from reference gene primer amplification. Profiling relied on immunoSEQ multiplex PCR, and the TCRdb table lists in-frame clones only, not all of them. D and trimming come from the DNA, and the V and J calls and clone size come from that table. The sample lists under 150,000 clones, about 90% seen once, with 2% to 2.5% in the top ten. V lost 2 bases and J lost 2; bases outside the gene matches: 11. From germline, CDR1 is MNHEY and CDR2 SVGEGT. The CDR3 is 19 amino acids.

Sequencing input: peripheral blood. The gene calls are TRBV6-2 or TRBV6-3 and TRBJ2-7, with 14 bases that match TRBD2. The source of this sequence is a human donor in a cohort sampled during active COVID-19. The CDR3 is CASSYLKTSGGARAYEQYF. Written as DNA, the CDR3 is TGTGCCAGCAGTTACCTCAAGACTAGCGGGGGGGCGAGAGCCTACGAGCAGTACTTC.